This TCR beta chain comes out of a study of T-cell memory formation after mild COVID-19. In the study overall: TCR clustering was largely donor specific. Study observations and caveats: Second-wave clones peaking on day 37 lacked confirmed SARS-CoV-2 specificity.

This clonotype came up a few times. Its target is unknown. Between the trimmed V and J ends, which lost 1 base and 7 bases, there was a span of 9 bases. The CDR3 is 13 residues long. Per germline, CDR1 SGHTA and CDR2 FQGNSA. The 5'RACE method, run with constant-segment primers, produced TCR alpha and TCR beta cDNA libraries (carrying sample barcodes and UMIs). TCRdb analysed the 5' RACE reads with MiXCR anew, one entry per CDR3 protein. The table records over 300,000 distinct CDR3 sequences, about 20% of them present only once. The TCR originated in a man aged 18-30 years who had mild COVID-19 (a few samples of this study predate the infection). Cell type and time point are not known. The V and J genes are TRBV7-2 and TRBJ2-3; D gene ambiguous. The source material was PBMCs or a T cell subset sorted from them (not recorded which). CDR3 DNA: TGTGCCAGCAGCTTAGAAGCCGAAAATACGCAGTATTTT. Residues: CASSLEAENTQYF. Based on the CDR3 plus reference TRBV7-2 and TRBJ2-3, the full variable domain is GAGVSQSPSNKVTEKGKDVELRCDPISGHTALYWYRQSLGQGLEFLIYFQGNSAPDKSGLPSDRFSAERTGGSVSTLTIQRTQQEDSAVYLCASSLEAENTQYFGPGTRLTVL.